The present T cell receptor (beta chain) was sequenced within a study of shared clonotypes between healthy human individuals. General observations from the study: Inspection by rarefaction showed sorted-subset sequencing to be incomplete despite large depth. All-four-donor shared clonotypes had higher generation probabilities than non-shared clonotypes did.

For this clone: What it binds is unknown.

Repertoires were generated with immunoSEQ multiplex PCR, while TCRdb's copy carries only in-frame clones and drops some. The table includes around 1.6 million clones, 98% detected once. With 7 bases removed from V and 9 bases from J, the gap between germline ends came to 16 bases. The CDR3 is 13 residues long. CDR1 is ENHRY, CDR2 SYGVKD, per germline. This receptor was taken from a man under 40 in good health. The sequenced sample was naive CD4+ T cells sorted from blood. Subset specified: CD45RA+ positively selected. This sequence joins TRBV10-3 and TRBJ2-1; the D is unclear. The CDR3 here is CAITQAEAAEQFF. CDR3 in DNA: TGTGCCATCACCCAAGCAGAAGCAGCTGAGCAGTTCTTC.